Included here is one T cell receptor (beta chain) sequence, with context. Its antigen is currently not known. No quality values exist for individual bases; no much larger clone is one base distant. The entry originates in a study of blood T cells in healthy people across ages (dated by TCRdb to the mid-2010s). Describing the broader study: In model experiments, template switching captured about one uniquely barcoded TCR beta cDNA molecule for every two T cells. Using deep sequencing normalized with unique cDNA molecular identifiers, the study measured how TCR beta repertoire diversity changes with age. The donors were split into four age groups: young (average around 16 years), middle-aged (roughly 39), aged (roughly 60) and long-lived (roughly 80). Donors of different ages were randomly distributed across sequencing lanes to avoid experimental bias. For two donors (one aged 18 to 30 and one aged 80 or older), the study analyzed two additional independent replicas of 1 million unique cDNA reads from the same blood draw. Here is what the overall study found, with its caveats: Compared with the aged group, the long-lived group had more naive CD4+ T cells, fewer expanded clones and increased TCR diversity, a pattern suggesting age selection. Because the CMV infection status of the donors was unknown, age-related changes in expanded clonotypes may potentially have been confounded. There was a strong correlation between observed TCR beta diversity and the percentage of naive T cells measured by flow cytometry. Estimates of total diversity based on one million sequenced T cells were regarded as lower bounds and as underestimates. Observed TCR beta diversity per million T cells fell roughly linearly with age, and a significant reduction was already apparent by age about 38. Bulk unsorted PBMC profiling prevented conclusive comparison of naive and antigen-experienced compartments.

The germline V gene supplies CDR1 SQVTM and CDR2 ANQGSEA. CDR3 length: 14 amino acids, cysteine to phenylalanine. Just CDR3 DNA is preserved here, 42 bases in frame from base 1. Trimmed from V: 4 bases; trimmed from J: 2 bases; junction bases lacking a gene match: 4. Systemically healthy Caucasian individuals from Russia, some 40 in total and aged roughly 6 to 90 years, were included as donors. Each donor gave roughly 11 milliliters of peripheral blood, drawn into EDTA-treated Vacutainer tubes. Ficoll-Paque density-gradient centrifugation was used to isolate PBMCs, with at least 6.5 million per sample. Total RNA, at least 5 micrograms per sample, was extracted from PBMCs with Trizol reagent. The percentages of naive CD45RAhigh/CD27high T cells were determined by flow cytometry on a PBMC aliquot from every donor. The library was prepared using 5' RACE. The run used an Illumina HiSeq 2500. The second PCR ran for roughly 6 to 11 cycles and used a J-beta primer mix along with a sample-barcoded 5' primer. A unique molecular identifier was introduced onto each TCR beta cDNA molecule by a template-switch 5' adaptor carrying 12 random nucleotides. Each sample yielded at least 2.5 million CDR3-containing paired-end reads. First-strand cDNA was synthesized from all RNA with the Mint cDNA synthesis kit, primed by a TRBC-specific oligonucleotide. All cDNA was treated with uracil-DNA glycosylase and then went through a first 18-cycle PCR with the universal primers M1SS and BC2_uni_R. The paper's processing steps were these. Normalization of each sample was performed by random selection of 1 million high-quality reads, each carrying a distinct molecular identifier. Instead of being binned into consensus sequences, reads with shared molecular identifiers were discarded. CDR3 identification, clonotype clustering and error correction used MiTCR with a Q25 quality threshold and the strictest error-elimination algorithm. A nonparametric unseen species model using Euler transformation provided a lower-bound estimate of total TCR beta diversity. TCRdb applied fastp at Q25 and MiXCR to the public reads, then kept only in-frame beta chains. Each record represents a unique CDR3 protein, reported with the most common genes and DNA among its rows. TCRdb's processing, not the authors', yielded these V and J calls. The sample table holds 650,000 to 800,000 distinct CDR3 sequences, of which roughly half were seen once. Approximately 15% of the sample rests with the top ten.

The receptor was derived from a woman of 80 years or more in good health. The rearranged chain carries TRBV29-1 and TRBJ2-7; a stretch of 11 junction bases matches TRBD1. Sequenced input: blood. The sequenced DNA: TGCAGCGTTGCGCTGGGACAGGGGGCCTACGAGCAGTACTTC. Its translation is CSVALGQGAYEQYF.